The rows below give T cell receptor beta chains drawn from one sample of a study of blood T cell repertoires in COVID-19. Clones were sequenced by immunoSEQ multiplex PCR, and TCRdb holds only the in-frame ones, with some missing. The table has 350,000 to 400,000 clones, 70% to 90% seen once. Sequencing was performed on peripheral blood. The source is an older woman with COVID-19, enrolled during active disease. CDR3s include the opening cysteine and the closing phenylalanine or tryptophan. The order of the fields is J gene, V gene, CDR3 protein.

j_gene: TRBJ1-2
v_gene: TRBV6-2/TRBV6-3
CDR3aa: CASSYVRDRVINYGYTF

j_gene: TRBJ2-2
v_gene: TRBV9
CDR3aa: CASSATSGGDTGTGELFF

j_gene: TRBJ2-2
v_gene: TRBV6-5
CDR3aa: CASSYTTGMNTGELFF

j_gene: TRBJ2-1
v_gene: TRBV24-1
CDR3aa: CATSGAGTYNEQFF

j_gene: TRBJ2-2
v_gene: TRBV11-2
CDR3aa: CASSPPDRGGGRELFF

j_gene: TRBJ1-5
v_gene: TRBV19
CDR3aa: CASSRKPGQHVLSNQPQHF

j_gene: TRBJ2-7
v_gene: TRBV11-2
CDR3aa: CAGGSSSYEQYF

j_gene: TRBJ1-5
v_gene: TRBV27
CDR3aa: CASSLSRYQPQHF

j_gene: TRBJ1-4
v_gene: TRBV9
CDR3aa: CASSVSTGGNNEKLFF

j_gene: TRBJ1-3
v_gene: TRBV29-1
CDR3aa: CSDRQDLRVLPGNTIYF

j_gene: TRBJ2-5
v_gene: TRBV7-9
CDR3aa: CASSLGRPVRETQYF

j_gene: TRBJ1-2
v_gene: TRBV9
CDR3aa: CASRATAGYTF

j_gene: TRBJ2-7
v_gene: TRBV11-2
CDR3aa: CASSTYRGRSYEQYF

j_gene: TRBJ2-7
v_gene: TRBV24-1
CDR3aa: CATSDSRGTQYF

j_gene: TRBJ2-3
v_gene: TRBV5-1
CDR3aa: CASSPDGGSTDTQYF

j_gene: TRBJ2-3
v_gene: TRBV13
CDR3aa: CASSLSRQGDTDTQYF

j_gene: TRBJ1-2
v_gene: TRBV7-8
CDR3aa: CASSLAEGNYGYTF

j_gene: TRBJ2-3
v_gene: TRBV6-5
CDR3aa: CASILCEGITDTQYF

j_gene: TRBJ1-2
v_gene: TRBV18
CDR3aa: CASSPDGQGLRGYTF

j_gene: TRBJ2-2
v_gene: TRBV7-2
CDR3aa: CASSLGRPGELFF

j_gene: TRBJ1-4
v_gene: TRBV11-2
CDR3aa: CASSPGQGKNEKLFF

j_gene: TRBJ2-5
v_gene: TRBV2
CDR3aa: CASSSGGFGRSETQYF

j_gene: TRBJ2-3
v_gene: TRBV30
CDR3aa: CAWDRGSTDTQYF

j_gene: TRBJ1-2
v_gene: TRBV27
CDR3aa: CASRGSDHYLGYTF

j_gene: TRBJ2-1
v_gene: TRBV2
CDR3aa: CASSALAGGFNEQFF

j_gene: TRBJ1-1
v_gene: TRBV5-1
CDR3aa: CASSARGMNTEAFF